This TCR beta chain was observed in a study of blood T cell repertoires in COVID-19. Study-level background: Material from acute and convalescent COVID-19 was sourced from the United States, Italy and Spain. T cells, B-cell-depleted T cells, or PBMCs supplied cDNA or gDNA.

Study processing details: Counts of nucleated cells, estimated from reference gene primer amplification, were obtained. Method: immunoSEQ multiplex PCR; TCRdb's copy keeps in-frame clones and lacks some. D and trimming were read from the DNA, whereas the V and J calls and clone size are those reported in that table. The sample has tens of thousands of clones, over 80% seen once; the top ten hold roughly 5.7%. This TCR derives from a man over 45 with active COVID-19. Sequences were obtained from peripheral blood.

The CDR3 DNA follows: TGTGCCAGCAGCTCCAGCCGACAGGGAGTGGAGACCCAGTACTTC. Its protein product is CASSSSRQGVETQYF. The chain joins TRBV7-9 to TRBJ2-5, with TRBD1 matching over 7 bases. J lost 5 bases, V lost 4 bases, and 10 bases had no gene match. The CDR3 is 15 amino acids. From germline, CDR1 is SEHNR and CDR2 FQNEAQ (reference sequence).